Following are 19 T cell receptor beta chains from one sample sequenced in a study of CD4 T cells in relation to SARS-CoV-2 and coronaviruses. Before the COVID-19 pandemic, during about 2010-2018, CD4+ T cells were taken from unexposed donors. CD4+ T cells were isolated from the cells after around eleven days of culture. Sequencing was performed with immunoSEQ multiplex PCR; in TCRdb, only in-frame clones are kept and a portion is missing. The sample includes 25,000 to 30,000 clones, approximately 73% of them seen just once. Their antigen targets remain unknown. Sequencing input: CD4+ T cells from PBMCs, cultured in vitro. Every receptor here comes from a human donor in good health.

The CDR3 region has the DNA TGTGCCTGGAGTGAGGGAGTTAATAGCAATCAGCCCCAGCATTTT. The encoded protein is CAWSEGVNSNQPQHF. This chain connects TRBV30 to TRBJ1-5; D uncertain. Trimming stripped 1 base from V and 0 bases from J, with 10 bases between. Germline values: CDR1 GTSNPN, CDR2 SVGIG (reference sequence). This CDR3 has 15 amino acids. Using reference TRBV30 and TRBJ1-5 for the parts outside the CDR3, the full variable domain is SQTIHQWPATLVQPVGSPLSLECTVEGTSNPNLYWYRQAAGRGLQLLFYSVGIGQISSEVPQNLSASRPQDRQFILSSKKLLLSDSGFYLCAWSEGVNSNQPQHFGDGTRLSIL.

V usage is TRBV7-2 and J usage is TRBJ2-3; 11 positions match TRBD2. This CDR3 spans 17 amino acids. Germline V gene sequence: CDR1 SGHTA, CDR2 FQGNSA. V lost 4 bases to trimming and J lost 2 bases; unmatched junction nucleotides: 8. The CDR3 region has the DNA TGTGCCAGCAGCTCCAGTAGACTAGCGGGACTCACAGATACGCAGTATTTT. Amino acids: CASSSSRLAGLTDTQYF.

This chain links TRBV5-6 with TRBJ2-3; no reliable D call. Germline V gene sequence: CDR1 SGHDT, CDR2 YYEEEE. V was shortened by 3 bases and J by 3 bases, with 5 bases between the two germline ends. The CDR3 length is 12 residues. The CDR3 sequence: CASSSGTDTQYF. CDR3 nucleotides: TGTGCCAGCAGCTCCGGTACAGATACGCAGTATTTT. The variable domain in full, with the rest retrieved from reference TRBV5-6 and TRBJ2-3, is DAGVTQSPTHLIKTRGQQVTLRCSPKSGHDTVSWYQQALGQGPQFIFQYYEEEERQRGNFPDRFSGHQFPNYSSELNVNALLLGDSALYLCASSSGTDTQYFGPGTRLTVL.

The V and J genes are TRBV19 and TRBJ2-3; D is perhaps TRBD1 (5 bases). CDR1 is LNHDA and CDR2 is SQIVND in the germline V gene (reference sequence). Between the trimmed V and J ends, which lost 5 bases and 4 bases, there was a span of 16 bases. The CDR3 runs 15 residues. CDR3 protein: CASSGQGFSADTQYF. As DNA, the CDR3 is TGTGCCAGTAGTGGGCAGGGTTTTAGTGCAGATACGCAGTATTTT.

The chain carries TRBV10-3 and TRBJ1-2; 8 nucleotides align to TRBD1. Germline V gene lookup returns CDR1 ENHRY and CDR2 SYGVKD. This CDR3 comprises 12 residues. Losses at the gene ends were 11 bases for V and 1 base for J; bases not matched to a gene: 3. This CDR3 reads CAVQGDNYGYTF. CDR3 sequence (DNA): TGTGCCGTACAGGGGGATAACTATGGCTACACCTTC.

The genes are TRBV12-3 or TRBV12-4 and TRBJ2-3; D is unresolved. The CDR3 is made up of 13 amino acids. Trimming cost V 3 bases and J 0 bases, with 4 bases left between them. The CDR3 here is CASSLSSTDTQYF. The CDR3 bases are TGTGCCAGCAGTTTGAGTAGCACAGATACGCAGTATTTT.

The chain combines TRBV7-9 with TRBJ2-5; D not resolved. Germline assignment: CDR1 SEHNR and CDR2 FQNEAQ (reference sequence). The CDR3 is 12 amino acids. Trimming left V 5 bases short and J 7 bases short, with 11 bases between. This CDR3 reads CASSPAVWTQYF. The DNA of the CDR3 is TGTGCCAGCAGCCCCGCGGTGTGGACCCAGTACTTC.

The V and J genes are TRBV29-1 and TRBJ2-5; D ambiguous. The V gene lost 2 bases and the J gene lost 4 bases, with 8 bases spanning the gap. Germline CDR1 reads SQVTM; CDR2 reads ANQGSEA. This CDR3 has 12 residues. The CDR3 DNA reads TGCAGCGTTGAATGGTGGGGAGAGACCCAGTACTTC. Residues: CSVEWWGETQYF. Supplemented by reference TRBV29-1 and TRBJ2-5, the full variable domain reads SAVISQKPSRDICQRGTSLTIQCQVDSQVTMMFWYRQQPGQSLTLIATANQGSEATYESGFVIDKFPISRPNLTFSTLTVSNMSPEDSSIYLCSVEWWGETQYFGPGTRLLVL.

On this clone itself: The junction departs from germline at one end; a sequencing error may be responsible. V usage is TRBV7-2 and J usage is TRBJ2-7; D is unresolved. CDR1 and CDR2 from the germline V gene are SGHTA and FQGNSA. This CDR3 has 14 amino acids. CDR3 bases: TGTGCCAGCAGCTTATATGGATCCTCCCACGAGCAGTACTTC. It specifies CASSLYGSSHEQYF.

The rearrangement uses TRBV7-2 and TRBJ2-5; a weak D match, TRBD1 (6 bases). Germline V gene data show CDR1 as SGHTA and CDR2 as FQGNSA. The V end was cut by 6 bases, the J end by 1 base, with 12 bases between. This CDR3 spans 14 amino acids. The DNA for the CDR3 is TGTGCCAGCAGTGACGGACAGATCCAAGAGACCCAGTACTTC. Protein sequence: CASSDGQIQETQYF.

This chain uses TRBV7-2 with TRBJ2-3, with D hard to call. The V and J ends lost 5 bases and 4 bases respectively, with 10 bases between them. Germline loops: CDR1 SGHTA, CDR2 FQGNSA. The CDR3 covers 13 residues. CDR3 residues: CASSTYQADTQYF. The CDR3 DNA follows: TGTGCCAGCAGCACCTATCAAGCAGATACGCAGTATTTT.

The chain recombines TRBV11-1 with TRBJ1-2; the D gene is possibly TRBD1 (6 bases). V shed 2 bases and J shed 8 bases, with 12 bases lying between them. There are 13 residues in the CDR3. Germline CDR1 SGHAT, CDR2 FQDESV (reference sequence). The DNA for the CDR3 is TGTGCCAGCAGCTTACGGCAGGGGCAGGGCTACACCTTC. Its protein is CASSLRQGQGYTF.

The V gene is TRBV5-1, the J gene TRBJ2-7, with 12 bases aligning to TRBD2. With 0 bases clipped from V and 2 bases from J, the junction kept 3 bases outside the gene matches. The CDR3 spans 16 residues. Germline loops: CDR1 SGHRS, CDR2 YFSETQ. DNA of the CDR3: TGCGCCAGCAGCTTGGCACTAGCGGGAGGAGCCTACGAGCAGTACTTC. Translated, it gives CASSLALAGGAYEQYF.

The chain employs TRBV10-3 and TRBJ2-2, with TRBD1 matching over 8 bases. Germline V CDR1 and CDR2: ENHRY, SYGVKD. This CDR3 has 14 amino acids. Trimming cost V 7 bases and J 1 base; bases outside gene matches: 2. CDR3 residues: CAITGTGNTGELFF. CDR3 in DNA: TGTGCCATCACCGGGACAGGGAACACCGGGGAGCTGTTTTTT.

The genes are TRBV2 and TRBJ1-5; no reliable D call. Per germline, CDR1 SNHLY and CDR2 FYNNEI. The CDR3 runs 13 residues. The ends were cut back, 4 bases at V and 4 bases at J, with 8 bases in the middle. Written as DNA, the CDR3 is TGTGCCAGCAGTGGATACGGGAATCAGCCCCAGCATTTT. This gives the protein CASSGYGNQPQHF.

This clone was counted a few times. The V and J genes are TRBV5-1 and TRBJ1-1, with TRBD1 matching 12 bases. The length of the CDR3 is 16 residues. J gave up 3 bases and V 3 bases, and 6 bases lay outside the gene matches. Germline CDR1 reads SGHRS; CDR2 reads YFSETQ. The CDR3 DNA follows: TGCGCCAGCAGCTCGTGGGGGACAGGGGGCGACACTGAAGCTTTCTTT. Residues: CASSSWGTGGDTEAFF.

The chain joins TRBV28 to TRBJ2-3, with TRBD2 identical over 9 bases. The CDR3 is made up of 13 amino acids. Looked up from germline, CDR1 is MDHEN and CDR2 is SYDVKM. J gave up 5 bases and V 9 bases, and 6 bases lay outside the gene matches. CDR3 nucleotide sequence: TGTGCCAGTTGTAGCGGGGGTGAAGATACGCAGTATTTT. Amino acid sequence: CASCSGGEDTQYF.

This chain uses TRBV27 with TRBJ2-6; D is uncertain. Trimming shortened V by 4 bases and J by 3 bases, and 19 bases separated the two germline ends. The CDR3 has 18 residues. Germline CDR1 reads MNHEY; CDR2 reads SMNVEV (reference sequence). CDR3 residues: CASSSGPERSGGANVLTF. The DNA of the CDR3 is TGTGCCAGCAGTTCTGGCCCCGAAAGGTCGGGTGGGGCCAACGTCCTGACTTTC.

The sample holds one count of this clone. The chain uses TRBV4-1 and TRBJ2-7; perhaps TRBD2 as D (5 bases). This CDR3 region has 15 residues. V was clipped by 5 bases and J by 0 bases, with 14 bases between them. Germline V CDR1 and CDR2: MGHRA, YSYEKL. CDR3 nucleotide sequence: TGCGCCAGCAGCGTGTCCGGGGTCCCCTCCTACGAGCAGTACTTC. It yields the protein CASSVSGVPSYEQYF.